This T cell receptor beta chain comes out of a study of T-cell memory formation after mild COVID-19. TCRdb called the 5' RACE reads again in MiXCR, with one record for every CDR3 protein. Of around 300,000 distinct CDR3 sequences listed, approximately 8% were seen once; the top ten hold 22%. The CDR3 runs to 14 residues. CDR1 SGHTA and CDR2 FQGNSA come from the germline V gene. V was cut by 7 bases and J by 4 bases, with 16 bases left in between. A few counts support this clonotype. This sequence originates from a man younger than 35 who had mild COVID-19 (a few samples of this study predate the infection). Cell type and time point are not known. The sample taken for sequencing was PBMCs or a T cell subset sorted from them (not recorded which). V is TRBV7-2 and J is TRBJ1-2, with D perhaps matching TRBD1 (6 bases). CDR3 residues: CASTETGQRYGYTF. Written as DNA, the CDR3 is TGTGCCAGCACCGAAACGGGACAACGCTATGGCTACACCTTC. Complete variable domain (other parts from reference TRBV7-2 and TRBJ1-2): GAGVSQSPSNKVTEKGKDVELRCDPISGHTALYWYRQSLGQGLEFLIYFQGNSAPDKSGLPSDRFSAERTGGSVSTLTIQRTQQEDSAVYLCASTETGQRYGYTFGSGTRLTVV.